The next 14 T cell receptor beta chains were all read from a single sample in a study of OX40 agonist ivuxolimab in advanced cancers. The protocol used for the library was the immunoSEQ multiplex PCR assay. Imported from immuneACCESS, the table was reduced by TCRdb to in-frame sequences with V and J called. These copies leave out some clones; in studies compared against another copy, an unresolved V gene accounts for under half, and the cause of the remainder is not known. The sample table holds tens of thousands of clones, of which about 91% were seen once. 4% to 5% of the sample goes to the ten largest clones. Material: CD4+ or CD8+ T cells sorted from blood, obtained in a trial of the OX40 agonist ivuxolimab. The source is an adult with an advanced solid tumor such as melanoma, head and neck, liver or kidney cancer.

This clone is deemed medium-sized. The chain uses TRBV7-9 and TRBJ1-3; a weak D match, TRBD1 (6 bases). V was shortened by 5 bases and J by 0 bases, with 17 bases between the two germline ends. Germline lookup yields CDR1 SEHNR and CDR2 FQNEAQ (reference sequence). CDR3 length equals 17 residues. The CDR3 DNA reads TGTGCCAGCAGCCCAAACCGAGACAGGTACTCTGGAAACACCATATATTTT. Translated: CASSPNRDRYSGNTIYF.

The chain carries TRBV7-6 and TRBJ1-2; D is perhaps TRBD1 (6 bases). The V and J ends lost 5 bases and 8 bases respectively, with 18 bases between them. The germline CDR1 and CDR2 sequences are SGHVS and FNYEAQ. The CDR3 is made up of 14 amino acids. CDR3 amino acids: CASSLWAGVEGYTF. CDR3 nucleotides: TGTGCCAGCAGCCTATGGGCAGGGGTGGAGGGCTACACCTTC. Filled out from reference TRBV7-6 and TRBJ1-2, the complete variable domain reads GAGVSQSPRYKVTKRGQDVALRCDPISGHVSLYWYRQALGQGPEFLTYFNYEAQQDKSGLPNDRFSAERPEGSISTLTIQRTEQRDSAMYRCASSLWAGVEGYTFGSGTRLTVV.

The chain employs TRBV7-8 and TRBJ2-7; the D gene is possibly TRBD2 (6 bases). Germline assignment: CDR1 SGHVS and CDR2 FQNEAQ. V lost 3 bases, J lost 3 bases, and 9 bases lay in between. The CDR3 has 13 residues. Here the CDR3 DNA reads TGTGCCAGCAGCTTGGGACTCCTCTACGAGCAGTACGTC. Residues: CASSLGLLYEQYV.

This sequence joins TRBV5-1 and TRBJ2-3, with a tentative D call TRBD2 (5 bases). V was cut by 3 bases and J by 6 bases, with 20 bases left in between. Germline CDR1 SGHRS, CDR2 YFSETQ. The CDR3 length is 16 residues. The CDR3 loop reads CASSSEGTVLWDTQYF. The CDR3 DNA follows: TGCGCCAGCAGCTCCGAGGGTACCGTCCTTTGGGATACGCAGTATTTT.

The chain joins TRBV4-2 to TRBJ2-2, with D possibly TRBD1 on 5 matching bases. Germline V gene sequence: CDR1 LGHNA, CDR2 YNFKEQ. This CDR3 has 16 residues. Trimming stripped 4 bases from V and 2 bases from J, with 14 bases between. In DNA, the CDR3 is TGTGCCAGCAGCCTATTTGGGGCCATTAACACCGGGGAGCTGTTTTTT. Amino acids: CASSLFGAINTGELFF.

The J gene is TRBJ2-1, the V gene TRBV29-1; TRBD2 matches at 9 bases. CDR1 is SQVTM and CDR2 is ANQGSEA in the germline V gene. The CDR3 covers 16 residues. Trimming removed 0 bases from V and 7 bases from J; junction bases left unmatched: 10. The CDR3 loop reads CSVEDRLVAGVNEQFF. In nucleotides, the CDR3 is TGCAGCGTTGAAGACCGACTTGTAGCGGGAGTAAATGAGCAGTTCTTC.

The chain has TRBV4-1 and TRBJ1-2; D is undetermined. Per the germline V gene, CDR1 is MGHRA and CDR2 is YSYEKL. V lost 4 bases, J lost 3 bases, and 12 bases lay in between. CDR3 length: 14 amino acids. The CDR3 is CASSLEIGDYGYTF. CDR3 in DNA: TGCGCCAGCAGCCTCGAAATCGGGGACTATGGCTACACCTTC.

The rearrangement uses TRBV6-1 and TRBJ2-7; D possibly corresponds to TRBD1 (6 bases). This CDR3 comprises 17 residues. Trimming took off 2 bases at V and 6 bases at J, with 23 bases between the two ends. Germline V gene lookup returns CDR1 MNHNS and CDR2 SASEGT. CDR3 protein: CASSEFHEGQGFFEQYF. In nucleotides, the CDR3 is TGTGCCAGCAGTGAATTTCATGAGGGGCAGGGGTTCTTCGAGCAGTACTTC.

The V gene is TRBV30, the J gene TRBJ2-3; weak D call: TRBD2 (6 bases). The CDR3 is made up of 15 amino acids. The V gene's germline CDR1 is GTSNPN and CDR2 SVGIG (reference sequence). The V end lost 2 bases, the J end lost 5 bases, and 17 bases lay between the germline ends. CDR3 nucleotide sequence: TGTGCCTGGAGTAAGGGGACGACTAGTCAAGATACGCAGTATTTT. This gives the protein CAWSKGTTSQDTQYF.

The chain links TRBV6-5 to TRBJ2-1; 7 positions match TRBD2. The CDR3 runs 14 residues. Germline V gene data show CDR1 as MNHEY and CDR2 as SVGAGI. V was pared by 0 bases and J by 6 bases, with 2 bases of the junction left unmatched. CDR3 nucleotides: TGTGCCAGCAGTTACTCTGGGACTACCAATGAGCAGTTCTTC. Translating it yields CASSYSGTTNEQFF.

This clone was recorded only once. Written as DNA, the CDR3 is TGTGCCAGCAGTCCAGGACAAGGCCCTGAAGCTTTCTTT. Protein product: CASSPGQGPEAFF. The chain is built from TRBV27 and TRBJ1-1, with D possibly matching TRBD1 (5 bases). Germline V gene sequence: CDR1 MNHEY, CDR2 SMNVEV (reference sequence). The CDR3 consists of 13 residues. V lost 5 bases, J lost 6 bases, and 13 bases lay in between.

The genes are TRBV7-6 and TRBJ2-5; possibly TRBD1 for D (6 bases). The CDR3 is 16 amino acids. V was clipped by 0 bases and J by 5 bases, with 16 bases between them. The germline V gene encodes CDR1 SGHVS and CDR2 FNYEAQ. DNA of the CDR3: TGTGCCAGCAGCTTAGCGGGACATAGTCCGGACGAGACCCAGTACTTC. Translation: CASSLAGHSPDETQYF.

V is TRBV27 and J is TRBJ1-1; D remains ambiguous. This CDR3 region has 16 residues. From germline, CDR1 is MNHEY and CDR2 SMNVEV (reference sequence). The germline V and J ends were trimmed by 5 bases and 0 bases, with 16 bases remaining between them. The DNA for the CDR3 is TGTGCCAGCAGTGTCTCATCAGGTGACTTGAACACTGAAGCTTTCTTT. Its protein product is CASSVSSGDLNTEAFF.

This chain connects TRBV5-1 to TRBJ2-1, with unresolved D. The CDR3 has 14 residues. Looked up from germline, CDR1 is SGHRS and CDR2 is YFSETQ. Trimming removed 1 base at V and 0 bases at J, with 5 bases between. The CDR3 DNA reads as TGCGCCAGCAGCTTGTACAACTCCTACAATGAGCAGTTCTTC. Translating gives CASSLYNSYNEQFF.